The 11 T cell receptor beta chains presented below share a single source sample, sequenced in a study of blood T cell repertoires in COVID-19. Data came from immunoSEQ multiplex PCR; TCRdb stores just in-frame clones and leaves some out. The data show around 220,000 clones, around 80% seen once. Sequencing used peripheral blood. Every receptor here comes from a woman older than 75 with COVID-19, enrolled during active disease.

This clone appeared a few times. This rearrangement joins TRBV5-1 to TRBJ2-1, with TRBD2 matching 7 bases. The germline V gene encodes CDR1 SGHRS and CDR2 YFSETQ. There are 12 residues in the CDR3. The V gene end was trimmed by 3 bases and the J gene end by 8 bases; junction bases not matched to a gene: 2. The DNA of the CDR3 is TGCGCCAGCAGCTGGGGGGGTGATGAGCAGTTCTTC. Translated: CASSWGGDEQFF.

The chain carries TRBV9 and TRBJ1-3, with a tentative D call TRBD1 (6 bases). V lost 2 bases to trimming and J lost 0 bases, with 9 bases between them. Germline V CDR1 and CDR2: SGDLS, YYNGEE. CDR3 length equals 15 residues. Here the CDR3 DNA reads TGTGCCAGCAGCGTTCAGGGGATCTCTGGAAACACCATATATTTT. Residues: CASSVQGISGNTIYF.

This CDR3 is CASSALAPGDNYGYTF. The CDR3 DNA is TGTGCCAGCAGTGCTCTGGCTCCCGGAGATAACTATGGCTACACCTTC. V usage is TRBV6-1 and J usage is TRBJ1-2, with D uncertain. Trimming stripped 4 bases from V and 1 base from J, with 16 bases between. CDR1 is MNHNS and CDR2 is SASEGT in the germline V gene. The length of the CDR3 is 16 residues.

Note on this clone: Distinct nucleotide sequences in the sample also encode this CDR3. CDR3 region: CASSLAGANYGYTF. The CDR3 bases are TGTGCCAGCAGCTTAGCGGGAGCCAACTATGGCTACACCTTC. The V gene is TRBV7-9, the J gene TRBJ1-2; D gene uncertain. The CDR3 has 14 residues. Per germline, CDR1 SEHNR and CDR2 FQNEAQ (reference sequence). Trimming removed 0 bases at V and 2 bases at J, with 7 bases between.

The chain combines TRBV28 with TRBJ2-3, with a weak D call TRBD2 (6 bases). Germline CDR1 is MDHEN and CDR2 is SYDVKM. There are 13 residues in the CDR3. The V end lost 5 bases, the J end lost 4 bases, and 10 bases lay between the germline ends. The CDR3 protein is CASSRSGADTQYF. The CDR3 nucleotides are TGTGCCAGCAGTCGTAGCGGCGCAGATACGCAGTATTTT.

The chain carries TRBV3-1 (or the pseudogene TRBV3-2) and TRBJ1-3; 8 bases map to TRBD1. The V gene's germline CDR1 is LGHDT and CDR2 YNNKEL (reference sequence). V shed 1 base and J 0 bases; nucleotides not matched to a gene: 2. CDR3 size: 16 residues. The CDR3 nucleotides are TGTGCCAGCAGCCAAGGGACAGGGCCCTCTGGAAACACCATATATTTT. This sequence encodes CASSQGTGPSGNTIYF.

This clone was detected only once. The chain recombines TRBV12-3 or TRBV12-4 with TRBJ1-2; D unclear. V lost 7 bases, J lost 8 bases, and 17 bases lay in between. The CDR3 length is 13 residues. CDR3 coding DNA: TGTGCCAGCACCCCCAGCGAAGGAAGGGGCTACACCTTC. Translated: CASTPSEGRGYTF.

V and J are TRBV3-1 (or the pseudogene TRBV3-2) and TRBJ2-3; D is uncertain. Germline values: CDR1 LGHDT, CDR2 YNNKEL (reference sequence). The CDR3 is made up of 12 amino acids. V was pared by 4 bases and J by 6 bases, with 8 bases between. The CDR3, as DNA: TGTGCCAGCAGCCTCCTCGCGGATACGCAGTATTTT. It is translated as CASSLLADTQYF.

The gene calls are TRBV6-2 or TRBV6-3 and TRBJ1-2; 8 bases agree with TRBD1. CDR1 and CDR2 (germline): MNHEY, SVGEGT. This CDR3 comprises 17 residues. With V trimmed by 0 bases and J by 4 bases, 10 bases remained unmatched. The DNA of the CDR3 is TGTGCCAGCAGTTACTCGCCAGGGGGCGCATTTACCTATGGCTACACCTTC. Translating it yields CASSYSPGGAFTYGYTF.

This sequence joins TRBV4-1 and TRBJ1-5, with D hard to call. Looked up from germline, CDR1 is MGHRA and CDR2 is YSYEKL. CDR3 size: 18 residues. Trimming stripped 3 bases from V and 6 bases from J, with 24 bases between. The CDR3: CASSHQDPRSGMGQPQHF. Here the CDR3 DNA reads TGCGCCAGCAGCCACCAGGACCCCCGCTCGGGAATGGGTCAGCCCCAGCATTTT.

The V call is TRBV15, the J call TRBJ2-7; TRBD1 aligns across 11 bases. The CDR3 loop spans 14 amino acids. The germline V gene has CDR1 LNHNV and CDR2 YYDKDF (reference sequence). V dropped 6 bases and J dropped 4; count of bases not matched to a gene: 5. CDR3 residues: CATSWGQGVYEQYF. The CDR3 DNA reads TGTGCCACCAGTTGGGGACAGGGGGTGTACGAGCAGTACTTC. Variable domain in full (rest from reference TRBV15 and TRBJ2-7): DAMVIQNPRYQVTQFGKPVTLSCSQTLNHNVMYWYQQKSSQAPKLLFHYYDKDFNNEADTPDNFQSRRPNTSFCFLDIRSPGLGDTAMYLCATSWGQGVYEQYFGPGTRLTVT.